The sample holds many counts of the clone carrying this TCR beta chain. Its antigen remains unknown. A much more abundant neighbour one base away suggests this may be a read error. Other DNA sequences within the sample encode an identical CDR3. In the authors' workflow: Differences in CDR3 between clinicopathological groups were drawn on to build a classifier intended to discriminate distant-metastatic papillary thyroid cancer patients. TCRdb re-called clones from the PCR reads using MiXCR. The V and J calls were not made by the authors but by TCRdb's processing. The top ten hold approximately 4.8% of the sample, which has fewer than 30,000 clones, 16% seen once. CDR3 length: 17 amino acids. Germline V gene lookup returns CDR1 MNHNS and CDR2 SASEGT. This entry belongs to a study of metastatic and nonmetastatic thyroid tumors. Study summary: Across peripheral blood and tumor or nodule tissue samples taken from malignant and benign thyroid patients, the repertoires were compared with one another.

Patients were all untreated before their thyroid surgery. Regarding the study as a whole: TCR beta diversity was reportedly significantly higher in malignant thyroid tumors than benign nodules, in blood and tumor.

The V and J genes are TRBV6-1 and TRBJ1-3; the D gene is possibly TRBD1 (6 bases). The material sequenced was blood. This receptor was taken from a female donor with papillary thyroid cancer or a benign thyroid nodule (not recorded which). Some clones in this sample may be carry-over from other donors' samples. CDR3 sequence reads: CASSERGTRQSGNTIYF. In DNA form, the CDR3 reads TGTGCTAGCAGTGAAAGGGGGACACGTCAATCGGGAAACACCATATATTTT.